The 19 T cell receptor beta chains reported below all come from one sample, sequenced in a study of cytomegalovirus exposure and HLA in healthy donors. The PCR used 60 Vbeta and 13 Jbeta primers. The method was immunoSEQ multiplex PCR; TCRdb's version includes in-frame clones alone and lacks a portion of them. This table holds some 190,000 clones, about 80% found once. Sequencing used PBMCs. The receptors originated from a woman aged 30 to 39 in good health and CMV-seropositive.

The chain carries TRBV19 and TRBJ2-7, with 11 bases fitting TRBD2. The CDR3 has 15 amino acids. Germline-derived CDR1 and CDR2 are LNHDA and SQIVND (reference sequence). Losses at the gene ends were 5 bases for V and 5 bases for J; bases not matched to a gene: 8. The CDR3 spells CASSLTSGSPHEQYF. CDR3 in DNA: TGTGCCAGTAGTTTAACTAGCGGGAGTCCCCACGAGCAGTACTTC.

This clone was recorded a few times. The chain couples TRBV12-5 to TRBJ2-1; TRBD2 matches at 7 bases. Germline V gene sequence: CDR1 LGHNT, CDR2 FRNRAP. The CDR3 extends over 16 amino acids. The trim removed 2 bases at V and 0 bases at J, leaving 4 bases unmatched. CDR3 amino acids: CASGLWGGRSYNEQFF. CDR3 nucleotides: TGTGCTAGTGGTTTGTGGGGAGGGCGCTCCTACAATGAGCAGTTCTTC.

This sequence joins TRBV9 and TRBJ2-3, with 7 bases fitting TRBD2. CDR3 length equals 14 residues. J lost 4 bases, V lost 0 bases, and 2 bases had no gene match. Germline values: CDR1 SGDLS, CDR2 YYNGEE. The chain's CDR3 is CASSVGLAPDTQYF. Written as DNA, the CDR3 is TGTGCCAGCAGCGTAGGACTAGCCCCAGATACGCAGTATTTT.

The J gene is TRBJ2-3, the V gene TRBV7-8; a possible D gene is TRBD2 (5 bases). Per germline, CDR1 SGHVS and CDR2 FQNEAQ. V dropped 4 bases and J dropped 0 bases, with 11 bases sitting between them. The CDR3 is 15 residues long. CDR3: CASSSEWTSTDTQYF. The CDR3 DNA reads TGTGCCAGCAGCTCAGAATGGACTAGCACAGATACGCAGTATTTT.

The rearrangement links TRBV7-8 to TRBJ2-7, with 7 bases lining up with TRBD1. Per germline, CDR1 SGHVS and CDR2 FQNEAQ. V lost 5 bases to trimming and J lost 6 bases; unmatched junction nucleotides: 7. The CDR3 is made up of 13 amino acids. The CDR3, as DNA: TGTGCCAGCAGCCAAAACAGGGGCGGCGAGCAGTACTTC. The encoded protein is CASSQNRGGEQYF.

The rearrangement uses TRBV7-9 and TRBJ2-5; 15 positions agree with TRBD2. Germline V CDR1 and CDR2: SEHNR, FQNEAQ (reference sequence). Trimming removed 5 bases from V and 4 bases from J; junction bases left unmatched: 8. The CDR3 is 17 amino acids. The CDR3 DNA sequence: TGTGCCAGCAGCACGTGGACTAGCGGGGGGGCTAGAGAGACCCAGTACTTC. It codes for CASSTWTSGGARETQYF.

This clone has just one count. V and J are TRBV5-1 and TRBJ2-7; TRBD1 matches 9 bases. The V segment lost 3 bases and the J segment 3 bases; nucleotides outside the gene matches: 1. Germline V gene data show CDR1 as SGHRS and CDR2 as YFSETQ. The CDR3 is made up of 13 amino acids. The CDR3 region has the DNA TGCGCCAGCAGCTCGGGACAGGGCTACGAGCAGTACTTC. Translating gives CASSSGQGYEQYF.

There are a few counts of this clone. The V call is TRBV11-1, the J call TRBJ2-7; a weak D match, TRBD2 (6 bases). The V and J ends lost 5 bases and 2 bases respectively, with 10 bases between them. Germline lookup yields CDR1 SGHAT and CDR2 FQDESV (reference sequence). The CDR3 has 13 amino acids. CDR3 nucleotides: TGTGCCAGCAGCCCGGGGGTCGCCTACGAGCAGTACTTC. Translated, it gives CASSPGVAYEQYF.

The CDR3 coding sequence is TGTGCCACCCGCCGGGAGACATACAATGAGCAGTTCTTC. As protein: CATRRETYNEQFF. The rearrangement joins TRBV19 to TRBJ2-1; tentatively, D is TRBD2 (6 bases). The CDR3 runs to 13 residues. Trimming left V 10 bases short and J 4 bases short, with 14 bases between. Germline CDR1 LNHDA, CDR2 SQIVND (reference sequence).

This chain uses TRBV5-4 with TRBJ1-2; possibly TRBD1 for D (5 bases). Trimming left V 0 bases short and J 6 bases short, with 9 bases between. Germline V CDR1 and CDR2: SGHNT, YYREEE (reference sequence). This CDR3 spans 13 amino acids. The DNA of the CDR3 is TGTGCCAGCAGCTTGGGCAGGGATGATGGCTACACCTTC. Amino acid sequence: CASSLGRDDGYTF.

The chain combines TRBV11-2 with TRBJ2-5, with 10 bases identical to TRBD2. Germline CDR1 reads SGHAT; CDR2 reads FQNNGV. Trimming took 3 bases from V and 3 from J; bases not matched to a gene: 7. The CDR3 spans 16 residues. CDR3 DNA: TGTGCCAGCAGCTTTGGTCGGACTAGCGGTAAAGAGACCCAGTACTTC. The encoded protein is CASSFGRTSGKETQYF.

V is TRBV5-1 and J is TRBJ2-1, with no clear D. Per germline, CDR1 SGHRS and CDR2 YFSETQ. This CDR3 has 13 residues. Trimming shortened V by 0 bases and J by 9 bases, and 10 bases separated the two germline ends. The CDR3, as DNA: TGCGCCAGCAGCTTGGCTGGTAGCCCTGAGCAGTTCTTC. The encoded protein is CASSLAGSPEQFF.

This CDR3 reads CASRPWDSNTYEQYF. CDR3 nucleotides: TGTGCCAGCAGGCCGTGGGACAGCAACACCTACGAGCAGTACTTC. This sequence joins TRBV28 and TRBJ2-7; 7 nucleotides agree with TRBD1. The ends lost 6 bases at V and 2 bases at J; junction bases unmatched: 10. Germline CDR1 reads MDHEN; CDR2 reads SYDVKM. CDR3 length: 15 residues.

V usage is TRBV29-1 and J usage is TRBJ1-1; possible D gene TRBD1, 5 bases. The CDR3 is 15 amino acids. Germline V gives CDR1 SQVTM, CDR2 ANQGSEA. V lost 5 bases, J lost 3 bases, and 19 bases lay in between. The CDR3, as DNA: TGCAGCGTTAGCACAGGCCCATTTGAGGACACTGAAGCTTTCTTT. It encodes CSVSTGPFEDTEAFF.

This clone was detected only a few times. The gene calls are TRBV7-6 and TRBJ2-1; the D is unclear. Germline V CDR1 and CDR2: SGHVS, FNYEAQ. V was shortened by 5 bases and J by 1 base, with 6 bases between the two germline ends. The CDR3 runs to 13 residues. The CDR3 DNA follows: TGTGCCAGCAGCCCCTTGTCCTACAATGAGCAGTTCTTC. This gives the protein CASSPLSYNEQFF.

The CDR3 is CASSQDPGQGRGKLFF. DNA of the CDR3: TGCGCCAGCAGCCAAGACCCCGGACAGGGACGGGGAAAACTGTTTTTT. This sequence joins TRBV4-1 and TRBJ1-4; 8 nucleotides line up with TRBD1. The CDR3 is made up of 16 amino acids. Germline V gene sequence: CDR1 MGHRA, CDR2 YSYEKL. The junction had 10 bases not matched to a gene; V was cut back by 0 bases and J by 10 bases.

This chain links TRBV5-1 with TRBJ2-1; no reliable D call. This CDR3 is built from 11 residues. Germline loops: CDR1 SGHRS, CDR2 YFSETQ. The ends were cut back, 4 bases at V and 7 bases at J, with 6 bases in the middle. The CDR3 nucleotides are TGCGCCAGCAGCGAGTCTAATGAGCAGTTCTTC. It encodes CASSESNEQFF.

The genes are TRBV6-1 and TRBJ2-5, with D maybe TRBD1 (7 bases). The CDR3 covers 15 residues. V was trimmed by 4 bases and J by 5 bases, leaving 17 bases between them. The V gene's germline CDR1 is MNHNS and CDR2 SASEGT. In DNA, the CDR3 is TGTGCCAGCAGTGGAGCCGGGAGCAGGGGGGAGACCCAGTACTTC. Protein: CASSGAGSRGETQYF.

The chain employs TRBV6-6 and TRBJ1-2; 9 bases line up with TRBD1. This CDR3 region has 14 residues. Losses at the gene ends were 3 bases for V and 4 bases for J; bases not matched to a gene: 3. Germline V gives CDR1 MNHNY, CDR2 SVGAGI (reference sequence). The CDR3 DNA follows: TGTGCCAGCAGTTATGGGACAGGGTCCTATGGCTACACCTTC. Translating it yields CASSYGTGSYGYTF.